This section outlines one T cell receptor (beta chain) sequence together with its context. V was clipped by 6 bases and J by 0 bases, with 10 bases between them. Germline CDR1 SGHTA, CDR2 FQGNSA. The CDR3 runs 14 residues. The sample is drawn from a study of blood T cell repertoires in COVID-19. This table comes from immunoSEQ multiplex PCR, and its TCRdb copy is limited to in-frame clones, with some not included. The sample records about 120,000 clones, 87% being singletons. The source of this sequence is a woman in her forties or fifties with acute or convalescent COVID-19. The source material was peripheral blood. This sequence joins TRBV7-2 and TRBJ2-3, with D possibly matching TRBD2 (6 bases). The chain's CDR3 is CASRWAGSTDTQYF. As DNA, the CDR3 is TGTGCCAGCAGATGGGCGGGAAGCACAGATACGCAGTATTTT.